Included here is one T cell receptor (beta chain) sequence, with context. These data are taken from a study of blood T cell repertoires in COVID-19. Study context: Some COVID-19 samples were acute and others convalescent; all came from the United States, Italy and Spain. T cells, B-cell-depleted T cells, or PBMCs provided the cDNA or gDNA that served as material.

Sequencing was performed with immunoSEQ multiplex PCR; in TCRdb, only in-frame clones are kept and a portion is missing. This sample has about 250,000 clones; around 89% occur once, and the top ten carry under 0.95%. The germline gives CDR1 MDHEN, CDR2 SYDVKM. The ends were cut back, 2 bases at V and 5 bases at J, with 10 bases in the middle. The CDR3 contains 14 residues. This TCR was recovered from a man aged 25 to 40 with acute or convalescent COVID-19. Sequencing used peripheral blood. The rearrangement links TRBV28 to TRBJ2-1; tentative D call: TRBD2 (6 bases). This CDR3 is CASSLRAGHNEQFF. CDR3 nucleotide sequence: TGTGCCAGCAGTTTAAGGGCGGGGCACAATGAGCAGTTCTTC. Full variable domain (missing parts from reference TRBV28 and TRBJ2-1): DVKVTQSSRYLVKRTGEKVFLECVQDMDHENMFWYRQDPGLGLRLIYFSYDVKMKEKGDIPEGYSVSREKKERFSLILESASTNQTSMYLCASSLRAGHNEQFFGPGTRLTVL.